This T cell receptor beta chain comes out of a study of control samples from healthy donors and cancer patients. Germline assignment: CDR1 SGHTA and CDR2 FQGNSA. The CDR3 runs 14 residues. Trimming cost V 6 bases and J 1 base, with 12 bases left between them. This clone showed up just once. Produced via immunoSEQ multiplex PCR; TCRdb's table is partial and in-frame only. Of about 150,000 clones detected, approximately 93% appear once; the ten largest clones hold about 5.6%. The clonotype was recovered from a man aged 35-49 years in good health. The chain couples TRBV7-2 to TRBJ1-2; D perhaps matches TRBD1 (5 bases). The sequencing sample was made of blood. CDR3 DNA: TGTGCCAGCAGGCCTCAGGGAGGTAACTATGGCTACACCTTC. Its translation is CASRPQGGNYGYTF.